The rows below give T cell receptor beta chains drawn from one sample of a study of cytomegalovirus exposure and HLA in healthy donors. The table came from immunoSEQ multiplex PCR; TCRdb's copy has only in-frame clones and leaves some out. This table holds around 100,000 clones, approximately 81% found once. The material sequenced was PBMCs. These receptors came from a woman aged 40-49 years in good health and CMV-seropositive. CDR3s include the opening cysteine and the closing phenylalanine or tryptophan. D genes are given only for firm matches. For some rows the clone size is stated as once, few or many, or as a class when expanded; others skip it.

d_call,clone_size,j_call,v_call,cdr3_nt,cdr3_aa
TRBD2,-,TRBJ2-1,TRBV2,TGTGCCAGCAGCCCTAGCGGGAGCTATCCTGAAGAGCAGTTCTTC,CASSPSGSYPEEQFF
-,once,TRBJ1-1,TRBV11-2,TGTGCCAGCAGCTCCGCGTCAGGACAGACGAACACTGAAGCTTTCTTT,CASSSASGQTNTEAFF
TRBD2,few,TRBJ2-5,TRBV11-3,TGTGCCAGCAGCTTAACTGCCATAGCGGGCGCTCGGGCGTACTTC,CASSLTAIAGARAYF
-,-,TRBJ1-4,TRBV19,TGTGCCAGTAGAGAGCAGGCTAATGAAAAACTGTTTTTT,CASREQANEKLFF
-,-,TRBJ2-3,TRBV7-2,TGTGCCAGCAGCTTAGCTTCAGGCACAGATACGCAGTATTTT,CASSLASGTDTQYF
TRBD1,-,TRBJ1-4,TRBV29-1,TGCAGCGCCGGAGGGACAGGGGGTGAAAAACTGTTTTTT,CSAGGTGGEKLFF
-,once,TRBJ1-5,TRBV2,TGTGCCAGCAGTGAATCTAGGACGGGGGTTAGCAATCAGCCCCAGCATTTT,CASSESRTGVSNQPQHF
TRBD2,-,TRBJ2-7,TRBV9,TGTGCCAGCAGCGTAGGCGATAGCGGGACCTACGAGCAGTACTTC,CASSVGDSGTYEQYF
-,-,TRBJ1-5,TRBV5-6,TGTGCCAGCAGCTTGGGTCCGAGCAATCAGCCCCAGCATTTT,CASSLGPSNQPQHF
-,-,TRBJ2-5,TRBV5-6,TGTGCCAGCAGCTTCCCAACAGAGCAGGGGTTGGAGACCCAGTACTTC,CASSFPTEQGLETQYF
TRBD2,once,TRBJ2-5,TRBV7-9,TGTGCCAGCAGCCCGGGACTAGCGGGAGGGCCGGAGACCCAGTACTTC,CASSPGLAGGPETQYF
TRBD1,-,TRBJ2-7,TRBV5-4,TGTGCCAGCAGCTTGGAGGGAGACAGGGGGGCATACGAGCAGTACTTC,CASSLEGDRGAYEQYF
TRBD2,-,TRBJ2-3,TRBV5-8,TGTGCCAGCAGCTCGGTGTTACAAGCGGGAGGGGATACGCAGTATTTT,CASSSVLQAGGDTQYF
TRBD1,once,TRBJ2-5,TRBV6-1,TGTGCCAGCAGTGAGGGGACAGGGCGAGAGACCCAGTACTTC,CASSEGTGRETQYF
TRBD2,-,TRBJ2-7,TRBV5-1,TGCGCCAGCTCCGCCCCGACTAGCGGGGACTACGAGCAGTACTTC,CASSAPTSGDYEQYF
TRBD1,-,TRBJ2-5,TRBV5-1,TGCGCCAGCGAGCCCGGACAGGGGCGTGGGGAGACCCAGTACTTC,CASEPGQGRGETQYF
TRBD1,-,TRBJ2-2,TRBV11-1,TGTGCCAGCAGCCCTGGACAGGGAAAAGACACCGGGGAGCTGTTTTTT,CASSPGQGKDTGELFF
-,-,TRBJ2-7,TRBV5-1,TGCGCCAGCAGCTCTGAGACACCATCCTACGAGCAGTACTTC,CASSSETPSYEQYF
TRBD2,-,TRBJ2-5,TRBV5-4,TGTGCCAGCAGCTTGGCCGGACTAGCGGGGGGGTTAGAGACCCAGTACTTC,CASSLAGLAGGLETQYF
TRBD2,few,TRBJ2-1,TRBV7-8,TGTGCCAGCAGTACCCTTAACCTAAGCGGGAGGGCCTACAATGAGCAGTTCTTC,CASSTLNLSGRAYNEQFF
-,-,TRBJ2-7,TRBV28,TGTGCCAGCAGTTCGGGACACCTCTACGAGCAGTACTTC,CASSSGHLYEQYF
-,-,TRBJ1-1,TRBV7-9,TGTGCCAGCAGCTTAGGTAGAACAGGGTTTGAGGGGGACACTGAAGCTTTCTTT,CASSLGRTGFEGDTEAFF
TRBD1,-,TRBJ2-2,TRBV2,TGTGCCATTACGACAGGGTTGACCTCCGCCGGGGAGCTGTTTTTT,CAITTGLTSAGELFF
-,few,TRBJ2-2,TRBV11-1,TGTGCCAGCAGCTACGACACCGCCGGGGAGCTGTTTTTT,CASSYDTAGELFF
-,-,TRBJ1-1,TRBV28,TGTGCCAGCAGCTTTTCCTGGAACACTGAAGCTTTCTTT,CASSFSWNTEAFF
-,-,TRBJ1-5,TRBV2,TGTGCCAGCAGTACGGACAGAAATCAGCCCCAGCATTTT,CASSTDRNQPQHF
TRBD2,-,TRBJ2-2,TRBV18,TGTGCCAGCTCAGCACTAGCGGGAGCGAGCACCGGGGAGCTGTTTTTT,CASSALAGASTGELFF
TRBD1,-,TRBJ2-7,TRBV15,TGTGCCACCAGCAGAGGTTGGGACAGCCACTCCTACGAGCAGTACTTC,CATSRGWDSHSYEQYF
TRBD1,-,TRBJ2-1,TRBV2,TGTGCCAGCAGGATCGAAACAGGGGGTGAGCAGTTCTTC,CASRIETGGEQFF
TRBD1,-,TRBJ1-2,TRBV7-9,TGTTCCAGCAGCTTAGCCGGGACAGGGGGCTCTTATGGCTACACCTTC,CSSSLAGTGGSYGYTF
TRBD2,-,TRBJ2-7,TRBV6-5,TGTGCCAGCAGTTACTGGGGGGGGGAGCAGTACTTC,CASSYWGGEQYF